The sequence of this TCR beta chain was determined in a study of Ad26.COV2.S vaccination and SARS-CoV-2 variants. Study results and limitations: Vaccine recipients surpassed placebo recipients in spike-specific TCR breadth. With respect to non-spike TCR breadth, vaccine and placebo recipients were similar. Substantial breadth was reported for post-vaccination spike-specific CD8+ and CD4+ T cells.

On this clone: Its cognate antigen is unknown.

Clones were sequenced by immunoSEQ multiplex PCR, and TCRdb holds only the in-frame ones, with some missing. Of about 100,000 clones listed, roughly 75% are singletons. The sequenced sample was peripheral blood, obtained after recovery from COVID-19. The source is a human donor who had recovered from COVID-19.

For the CDR3, the DNA is TGTGCCAGCGGCGTCGGGGTCGGGGGCTACACCTTC. Translating it yields CASGVGVGGYTF. V usage is TRBV5-6 and J usage is TRBJ1-2; D gene ambiguous. Germline CDR1 SGHDT, CDR2 YYEEEE. V shed 7 bases and J shed 8 bases, with 15 bases lying between them. The CDR3 sequence is 12 residues long.